The sequence of this T cell receptor beta chain was determined in a study of T cells in Graves' hyperthyroidism and ophthalmopathy. The source material, RNA transcripts, was used to amplify TCR beta CDR3 regions. The study used the HTBI primer set for a first-round RT-PCR of the TCR CDR3. Via MiXCR, TCRdb re-called the multiplex PCR reads, giving one row per CDR3 protein. The sample comprises over 400,000 distinct CDR3 sequences, 22% of which are singletons, and 45% to 50% rests with the top ten. This clonotype was observed a few times. The CDR3 length is 13 residues. Trimming stripped 3 bases from V and 2 bases from J, with 8 bases between. Per the germline V gene, CDR1 is DFQATT and CDR2 is SNEGSKA (reference sequence).

The sample was blood. The clonotype originates from a woman in her 70s with Graves' ophthalmopathy. The V and J genes are TRBV20-1 and TRBJ1-5, with a weak D call TRBD1 (5 bases). Here the CDR3 reads CSASRRGNQPQHF. The CDR3 bases are TGCAGTGCTAGTCGCAGGGGCAATCAGCCCCAGCATTTT.